The source of this T cell receptor (beta chain) is a study of metastatic and nonmetastatic thyroid tumors. Study-level background: Peripheral blood and tumor or nodule samples from malignant and benign thyroid patients were compared.

TCRdb re-called the PCR reads through MiXCR. The sample shows under 15,000 clones, under 30% of them seen only once. Each patient went into thyroid surgery without having received any treatment. Ten or more counts support this clone. The CDR3 is 15 amino acids. V lost 4 bases, J lost 5 bases, and 10 bases stayed unmatched. Looked up from germline, CDR1 is SGHRS and CDR2 is YFSETQ. The sample consisted of blood. The genes are TRBV5-1 and TRBJ1-1; TRBD1 agrees at 8 bases. The clonotype originates from a female donor with papillary thyroid cancer or a benign thyroid nodule (not recorded which). Some clones in this sample may be carry-over from other donors' samples. CDR3 sequence reads: CASSPTQTGGTEAFF. The CDR3, as DNA: TGCGCCAGCAGCCCGACCCAAACAGGGGGGACTGAAGCTTTCTTT. The whole variable domain, filled in from reference TRBV5-1 and TRBJ1-1, reads KAGVTQTPRYLIKTRGQQVTLSCSPISGHRSVSWYQQTPGQGLQFLFEYFSETQRNKGNFPGRFSGRQFSNSRSEMNVSTLELGDSALYLCASSPTQTGGTEAFFGQGTRLTVV.